These 25 T cell receptor beta chains were all obtained from the same sample, sequenced in a study of T cell responses to AZD1222 COVID-19 vaccine (TCRdb year 2021). Libraries were built with the immunoSEQ multiplex PCR assay. TCRdb re-hosts the immuneACCESS table, in-frame sequences only. Its copies lack some clones; in the studies checked, an unresolved V gene accounts for under half of them, and the cause for the rest is not known. This sample has roughly 120,000 clones in its table, and 87% of those were observed once. The ten largest clones add up to around 9.4% of the sample. This specimen's time point label, interpreted: baseline before first vaccination. The sequencing used peripheral blood, collected on day 0 of AZD1222 vaccination. The source of these receptors is an adult in good health.

The CDR3 bases are TGTGCCAGCATCCCCCCTCTTCGTCACCGGAAGAACACCGGGGAGCTGTTTTTT. Translation: CASIPPLRHRKNTGELFF. The V and J genes are TRBV7-8 and TRBJ2-2; D not resolved. The CDR3 spans 18 residues. V dropped 7 bases and J dropped 1 base, with 22 bases sitting between them. Per germline, CDR1 SGHVS and CDR2 FQNEAQ.

The chain has TRBV2 and TRBJ2-7, with 8 bases lining up with TRBD1. J gave up 3 bases and V 8 bases, and 3 bases lay outside the gene matches. Germline V gene data show CDR1 as SNHLY and CDR2 as FYNNEI. CDR3 length: 12 amino acids. CDR3 DNA sequence: TGTGCCAGCGAAACAGGGGGCTACGAGCAGTACTTC. This encodes CASETGGYEQYF. The full variable domain, completed using reference TRBV2 and TRBJ2-7, is EPEVTQTPSHQVTQMGQEVILRCVPISNHLYFYWYRQILGQKVEFLVSFYNNEISEKSEIFDDQFSVERPDGSNFTLKIRSTKLEDSAMYFCASETGGYEQYFGPGTRLTVT.

The rearrangement uses TRBV4-1 and TRBJ1-2; 9 bases match TRBD1. Trimming at V came to 3 bases and at J to 5 bases, leaving 1 base not matched to a gene. The length of the CDR3 is 13 residues. CDR1 and CDR2 (germline): MGHRA, YSYEKL. The CDR3 spells CASSHGQGYGYTF. Here the CDR3 DNA reads TGCGCCAGCAGCCATGGACAGGGGTATGGCTACACCTTC.

This clone was detected only once. The chain joins TRBV7-8 to TRBJ1-5, with D unresolved. The CDR3 has 16 residues. Germline assignment: CDR1 SGHVS and CDR2 FQNEAQ. Trimming took 4 bases from V and 4 from J, leaving 17 bases between them. CDR3 nucleotide sequence: TGTGCCAGCAGCTCTCCCAGGTGGGCGGAAAATCAGCCCCAGCATTTT. Translated: CASSSPRWAENQPQHF.

The V and J genes are TRBV5-4 and TRBJ2-2; D gene unclear. Looked up from germline, CDR1 is SGHNT and CDR2 is YYREEE (reference sequence). Trimming removed 2 bases at V and 4 bases at J, with 12 bases between. The CDR3 consists of 15 residues. The CDR3: CASSLTHASTGELFF. The CDR3 nucleotides are TGTGCCAGCAGCTTAACCCACGCGAGCACCGGGGAGCTGTTTTTT.

There are a few counts of this clone. This chain uses TRBV4-2 with TRBJ1-2, with 9 bases lining up with TRBD1. The CDR3 runs to 15 residues. Per the germline V gene, CDR1 is LGHNA and CDR2 is YNFKEQ. V shed 3 bases, J shed 5 bases, and the junction held 7 bases outside the gene matches. CDR3 DNA: TGTGCCAGCAGCCACGGCGGGACAGGGCAATATGGCTACACCTTC. It translates to CASSHGGTGQYGYTF.

The chain has TRBV4-2 and TRBJ2-7; tentatively, D is TRBD2 (5 bases). V dropped 3 bases and J dropped 2 bases, with 14 bases sitting between them. The V gene's germline CDR1 is LGHNA and CDR2 YNFKEQ. This CDR3 has 15 amino acids. For the CDR3, the DNA is TGTGCCAGCAGCCAGGAAGACGGGATTGCCTACGAGCAGTACTTC. Encoded protein: CASSQEDGIAYEQYF.

The chain combines TRBV18 with TRBJ2-5; 7 nucleotides match TRBD1. CDR1 is KGHSH and CDR2 is LQKENI in the germline V gene. The ends lost 3 bases at V and 1 base at J; junction bases unmatched: 5. This CDR3 has 15 amino acids. CDR3 region: CASSPFDRVQETQYF. DNA of the CDR3: TGTGCCAGCTCACCTTTCGACAGGGTCCAAGAGACCCAGTACTTC.

V and J are TRBV28 and TRBJ1-2; 7 positions agree with TRBD1. CDR3 length equals 16 residues. Trimming took 6 bases from V and 8 from J; bases not matched to a gene: 18. Germline values: CDR1 MDHEN, CDR2 SYDVKM. The CDR3 sequence: CASRPIEGARNNGYTF. The CDR3 region has the DNA TGTGCCAGCAGGCCGATCGAGGGGGCGCGGAACAACGGCTACACCTTC.

The chain recombines TRBV7-2 with TRBJ1-2; no firm D call. The germline V gene has CDR1 SGHTA and CDR2 FQGNSA. There are 12 residues in the CDR3. V was clipped by 1 base and J by 4 bases, with 4 bases between them. This CDR3 reads CASSLGFYGYTF. CDR3 nucleotide sequence: TGTGCCAGCAGCTTAGGGTTCTATGGCTACACCTTC.

The rearrangement uses TRBV9 and TRBJ2-1, with a possible D match to TRBD1 (5 bases). This CDR3 has 14 amino acids. Trimming cost V 4 bases and J 4 bases, with 12 bases left between them. Germline CDR1 SGDLS, CDR2 YYNGEE. CDR3 protein: CASSPKGNYNEQFF. The CDR3 bases are TGTGCCAGCAGCCCAAAGGGGAATTACAATGAGCAGTTCTTC.

This clone was observed a single time. The rearrangement joins TRBV5-4 to TRBJ1-2; D unclear. Germline V gene data show CDR1 as SGHNT and CDR2 as YYREEE (reference sequence). V gave up 0 bases and J gave up 3 bases, with 12 bases separating them. CDR3 length: 15 residues. This CDR3 is CASSLAAGTDYGYTF. CDR3 nucleotide sequence: TGTGCCAGCAGCTTGGCCGCGGGAACTGACTATGGCTACACCTTC.

The rearrangement links TRBV6-2 or TRBV6-3 to TRBJ1-5; D not certain. The CDR3 runs 14 residues. Deletions cut 2 bases from V and 6 bases from J, with 11 bases between. Per the germline V gene, CDR1 is MNHEY and CDR2 is SVGEGT. The DNA for the CDR3 is TGTGCCAGCAGTTACATCCAGGCTATTCAGCCCCAGCATTTT. This encodes CASSYIQAIQPQHF.

The chain is built from TRBV12-5 and TRBJ2-5; TRBD2 matches at 12 bases. Germline values: CDR1 LGHNT, CDR2 FRNRAP. V lost 3 bases, J lost 4 bases, and 6 bases stayed unmatched. This CDR3 is 16 amino acids long. The CDR3 sequence is CASGFSSSGRGETQYF. CDR3 DNA sequence: TGTGCTAGTGGTTTCTCATCTAGCGGGAGGGGAGAGACCCAGTACTTC.

The rearrangement joins TRBV7-9 to TRBJ2-1; possibly TRBD2 for D (5 bases). V shed 5 bases and J shed 3 bases, with 14 bases lying between them. Germline assignment: CDR1 SEHNR and CDR2 FQNEAQ (reference sequence). CDR3 length: 15 residues. This CDR3 is CASSPPGLGYNEQFF. Here the CDR3 DNA reads TGTGCCAGCAGCCCCCCCGGACTGGGCTACAATGAGCAGTTCTTC.

In its sample, this clone was seen once. The chain couples TRBV30 to TRBJ2-7; TRBD2 agrees at 12 bases. Trimming removed 5 bases from V and 3 bases from J; junction bases left unmatched: 5. The CDR3 totals 14 residues. Germline CDR1 reads GTSNPN; CDR2 reads SVGIG (reference sequence). DNA of the CDR3: TGTGCCTGGTCGACTAGCGGGAGCCTCTACGAGCAGTACTTC. This translates into CAWSTSGSLYEQYF.

J is TRBJ1-1 and V is TRBV28, with D maybe TRBD1 (6 bases). The CDR3 runs 15 residues. V shed 6 bases and J shed 2 bases, with 16 bases lying between them. Germline CDR1 reads MDHEN; CDR2 reads SYDVKM. This chain's CDR3 is CASSPGGGFNTEAFF. Written as DNA, the CDR3 is TGTGCCAGCAGCCCCGGAGGGGGGTTCAACACTGAAGCTTTCTTT.

This clone appeared a single time. The chain joins TRBV28 to TRBJ2-7; the match to TRBD2 covers 11 bases. This CDR3 comprises 16 residues. After removal of 8 bases from V and 6 bases from J, the junction contained 15 bases not matched to a gene. Germline V CDR1 and CDR2: MDHEN, SYDVKM. The chain's CDR3 is CASGTASGTSGSEQYF. CDR3 nucleotide sequence: TGTGCCAGCGGAACCGCCTCCGGGACTAGCGGAAGCGAGCAGTACTTC.

This clone was seen more than once but under ten times. The chain uses TRBV20-1 and TRBJ1-5, with a possible D match to TRBD1 (5 bases). V was clipped by 3 bases and J by 2 bases, with 14 bases between them. This CDR3 is built from 15 residues. In germline, CDR1 is DFQATT, CDR2 SNEGSKA (reference sequence). This CDR3 is CSASGGIGRNQPQHF. CDR3 sequence (DNA): TGCAGTGCTAGTGGGGGAATTGGTCGCAATCAGCCCCAGCATTTT.

The chain joins TRBV6-5 to TRBJ1-2, with D perhaps matching TRBD1 (6 bases). This CDR3 has 16 amino acids. Germline-derived CDR1 and CDR2 are MNHEY and SVGAGI. The V end was cut by 0 bases, the J end by 6 bases, with 17 bases between. The CDR3 protein is CASSYSTRGRGDGYTF. The CDR3 nucleotides read TGTGCCAGCAGTTACTCGACCCGGGGGCGAGGGGATGGCTACACCTTC.

The J gene is TRBJ2-3, the V gene TRBV19; 14 bases align to TRBD2. The junction had 5 bases not matched to a gene; V was cut back by 6 bases and J by 6 bases. This CDR3 is 15 amino acids long. CDR1 is LNHDA and CDR2 is SQIVND in the germline V gene (reference sequence). The CDR3 loop reads CASSPGTSGSDTQYF. DNA for the CDR3: TGTGCCAGTAGCCCCGGGACTAGCGGGAGTGATACGCAGTATTTT.

As DNA, the CDR3 is TGTGCCACCAGTGATTCCCGAAGCACAGATACGCAGTATTTT. Protein product: CATSDSRSTDTQYF. This chain uses TRBV24-1 with TRBJ2-3; D is uncertain. CDR1 is KGHDR, CDR2 SFDVKD, per germline. V was pared by 2 bases and J by 0 bases, with 5 bases between. There are 14 residues in the CDR3.

This chain connects TRBV28 to TRBJ2-7; D remains ambiguous. CDR3 length: 14 residues. From germline, CDR1 is MDHEN and CDR2 SYDVKM. V lost 7 bases and J lost 2, with 15 bases in between. The CDR3 nucleotides read TGTGCCAGCAAAATCCCGGGTATGACCTACGAGCAGTACTTC. It codes for CASKIPGMTYEQYF.

The chain combines TRBV6-5 with TRBJ2-5, with a weak D call TRBD1 (6 bases). V shed 6 bases and J shed 5 bases, with 16 bases lying between them. Per germline, CDR1 MNHEY and CDR2 SVGAGI. CDR3 length: 14 amino acids. CDR3 DNA: TGTGCCAGCAGCCGACAGAGGGGGATGGAGACCCAGTACTTC. Amino acids: CASSRQRGMETQYF.

The V and J genes are TRBV15 and TRBJ2-1; 12 bases fit TRBD1. Germline CDR1 reads LNHNV; CDR2 reads YYDKDF (reference sequence). V shed 3 bases and J 8 bases; nucleotides not matched to a gene: 8. The CDR3 totals 16 residues. CDR3 loop: CATSSPGTGGLDEQFF. CDR3 nucleotide sequence: TGTGCCACCAGCAGCCCCGGGACAGGGGGCTTGGATGAGCAGTTCTTC.